The rows below give T cell receptor beta chains drawn from one sample of a study of T cell responses to AZD1222 COVID-19 vaccine. Method: immunoSEQ multiplex PCR; TCRdb's copy keeps in-frame clones and lacks some. The sample includes 150,000 to 190,000 clones, roughly nine tenths of them seen just once. Sequencing used peripheral blood, obtained after recovery from COVID-19. The receptors derive from an adult who had recovered from COVID-19. The CDR3 runs from the conserved cysteine through the conserved F or W. Fields, in order: D gene, clone size, V gene, J gene, CDR3 DNA, CDR3 protein. A D gene is named only where the DNA matches it firmly. Rows give clone size only sometimes, using once, few, many, or a class for an expanded clone.

TRBD1	.	TRBV18	TRBJ1-1	TGTGCCAGCTCGCAGGGGGCGGAAGCTTTCTTT	CASSQGAEAFF
.	.	TRBV19	TRBJ2-5	TGTGCCAGTAGTATAGCCGGAGACGGAAAGACCCAGTACTTC	CASSIAGDGKTQYF
.	.	TRBV4-3	TRBJ1-1	TGCGCCAGCAGCCAAGGGACAGCGAACACTGAAGCTTTCTTT	CASSQGTANTEAFF
TRBD1	.	TRBV7-2	TRBJ2-7	TGTGCCAGCAGCTTATTGACAGGGATCCGCTACGAGCAGTACTTC	CASSLLTGIRYEQYF
.	.	TRBV13	TRBJ2-1	TGTGCCAGCAGCTTTACCCCCCCAACCTACAATGAGCAGTTCTTC	CASSFTPPTYNEQFF
.	few	TRBV7-9	TRBJ1-5	TGTGCCAGCAGCTTTATGGGGCAGACTCAGCCCCAGCATTTT	CASSFMGQTQPQHF
TRBD1	few	TRBV6-5	TRBJ2-7	TGTGCCACCTTGGGACAGGGGCCTTCTTACGAGCAGTACTTC	CATLGQGPSYEQYF
.	.	TRBV7-9	TRBJ1-5	TGTGCCAGCAGCCCCCTCGGGCAGGAAGGTCAGCCCCAGCATTTT	CASSPLGQEGQPQHF
.	.	TRBV7-2	TRBJ2-5	TGTGCCAGCAACCCCGGACAGATTCAAGAGACCCAGTACTTC	CASNPGQIQETQYF
TRBD1	.	TRBV5-1	TRBJ2-1	TGCGCCAGCAGCTCCTGGACAGGGGGCTACAATGAGCAGTTCTTC	CASSSWTGGYNEQFF
.	.	TRBV4-3	TRBJ1-2	TGCGCCAGCAGCCAAGCCTCCGGCAGGGAGTATGGCTACACCTTC	CASSQASGREYGYTF
.	.	TRBV25-1	TRBJ1-4	TGTGCCAGCAGTGATAGGACAGTTAGATTGGAAAAACTGTTTTTT	CASSDRTVRLEKLFF
.	.	TRBV20-1	TRBJ2-7	TGCAGTGTCCCGACAGGTGGGGAGCAGTACTTC	CSVPTGGEQYF
TRBD2	.	TRBV19	TRBJ2-1	TGTGCCAGTAGTCCCGGGACTAGCAGTTACAATGAGCAGTTCTTC	CASSPGTSSYNEQFF
TRBD2	.	TRBV28	TRBJ2-3	TGTGCCAGCAGTCGACTAGCGGGAGGATCAGATACGCAGTATTTT	CASSRLAGGSDTQYF
.	.	TRBV27	TRBJ2-2	TGTGCCAGCAGGGTTATGAACACCGGGGAGCTGTTTTTT	CASRVMNTGELFF
.	.	TRBV5-6	TRBJ2-1	TGTGCCAGCAGTCTTACCCCCCCCGATGAGCAGTTCTTC	CASSLTPPDEQFF
TRBD1	.	TRBV19	TRBJ1-1	TGTGCCAGTAGTACGGCCGGACAGGGAAAGGGGACTGAAGCTTTCTTT	CASSTAGQGKGTEAFF
.	once	TRBV3-1/TRBV3-2	TRBJ1-3	TGTGCCAGCAGCCAAGGGGGGTACTCTGGAAACACCATATATTTT	CASSQGGYSGNTIYF
.	.	TRBV5-6	TRBJ2-5	TGTGCCAGCAGCGGGGGCTTCGCGGGGACCCAAGAGACCCAGTACTTC	CASSGGFAGTQETQYF
.	.	TRBV10-1	TRBJ2-7	TGCGCCAGCACCGCAGGGAGCTCCTACGAGCAGTACTTC	CASTAGSSYEQYF
TRBD1	once	TRBV2	TRBJ1-5	TGTGCCAGCAGTGAAAGCGGACAGGGAAGCAATCAGCCCCAGCATTTT	CASSESGQGSNQPQHF
.	.	TRBV10-2	TRBJ2-1	TGCGCCAGCAGTGAAGCCTCACCCGGCATGCAGTTCTTC	CASSEASPGMQFF
.	.	TRBV18	TRBJ1-2	TGTGCCAGCTCACCGGGGACCGAGGGCTATGGCTACACCTTC	CASSPGTEGYGYTF
.	.	TRBV6-5	TRBJ1-4	TGTGCCAGCAGCTTCGGGGGCAGGATTGAAAAACTGTTTTTT	CASSFGGRIEKLFF
.	.	TRBV7-2	TRBJ2-1	TGTGCCAGCAGTCCTGGGACAACCTACACCTATTTCTTC	CASSPGTTYTYFF
.	.	TRBV4-1	TRBJ2-1	TGCGCCAGCAGCCAAGTCGGCGGGACTCCGTACCGCTACAATGAGCAGTTCTTC	CASSQVGGTPYRYNEQFF
TRBD1	.	TRBV9	TRBJ1-2	TGTGCCAGCAGCGTTGGACAGGGGAACTATGGCTACACCTTC	CASSVGQGNYGYTF
.	.	TRBV24-1	TRBJ2-3	TGTGCCACCAGTGATTTGACTATCGGGAATGTGAAAGATACGCAGTATTTT	CATSDLTIGNVKDTQYF
.	.	TRBV27	TRBJ1-4	TGTGCCAGCAGTTTAAGGGAAAGGGACAAACTGTTTTTT	CASSLRERDKLFF
.	.	TRBV5-6	TRBJ2-5	TGTGCCAGCAGCTTACAGAGGTTCTTGGAGACCCAGTACTTC	CASSLQRFLETQYF
.	.	TRBV29-1	TRBJ1-2	TGCAGCGTTGGACAGGATTATGGCTACACCTTC	CSVGQDYGYTF
TRBD2	.	TRBV19	TRBJ2-7	TGTGCCAGTAGTATAGATCTACGGCTAGCGGGAGAGCACGAGCAGTACTTC	CASSIDLRLAGEHEQYF
.	.	TRBV25-1	TRBJ1-4	TGTGCCAGCACCCCAGGGGCCCCGGGAGATGAAAAACTGTTTTTT	CASTPGAPGDEKLFF
TRBD1	.	TRBV28	TRBJ2-7	TGTGCCAGCAGTACCAACCTGGGGACAGGGGAATACTTC	CASSTNLGTGEYF
TRBD2	.	TRBV2	TRBJ2-2	TGTGCCAGCCGACGGCGGGAGGGCACCGGGGAGCTGTTTTTT	CASRRREGTGELFF
.	.	TRBV6-1	TRBJ2-7	TGTGCCAGCAGTGAAGGGGGGCGTTACGAGCAGTACTTC	CASSEGGRYEQYF
TRBD2	.	TRBV14	TRBJ2-7	TGTGCCAGCAGCCCCATGGGGCGGGAGTATGTGGGCGAGCAGTACTTC	CASSPMGREYVGEQYF
.	once	TRBV19	TRBJ2-5	TGTGCCAGTAGTATTACTTCGACTAAAGAGACCCAGTACTTC	CASSITSTKETQYF